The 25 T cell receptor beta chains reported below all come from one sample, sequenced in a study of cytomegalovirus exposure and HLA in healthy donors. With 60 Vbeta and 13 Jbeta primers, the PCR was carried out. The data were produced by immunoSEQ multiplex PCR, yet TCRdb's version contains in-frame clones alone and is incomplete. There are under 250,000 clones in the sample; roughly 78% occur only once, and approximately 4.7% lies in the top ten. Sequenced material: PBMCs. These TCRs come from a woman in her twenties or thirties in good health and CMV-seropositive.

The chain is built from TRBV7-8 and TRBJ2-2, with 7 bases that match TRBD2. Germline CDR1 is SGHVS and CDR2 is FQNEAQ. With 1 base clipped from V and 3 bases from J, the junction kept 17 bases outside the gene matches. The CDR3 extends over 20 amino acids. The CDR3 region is CASSLGVFPGGRKDTGELFF. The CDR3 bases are TGTGCCAGCAGCTTAGGAGTTTTCCCGGGGGGTAGAAAGGACACCGGGGAGCTGTTTTTT.

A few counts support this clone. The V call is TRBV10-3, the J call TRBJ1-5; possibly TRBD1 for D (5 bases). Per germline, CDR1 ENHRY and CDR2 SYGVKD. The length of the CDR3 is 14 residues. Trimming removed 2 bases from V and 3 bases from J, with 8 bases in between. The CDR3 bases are TGTGCCATCAGTGAGGCAGGGCTCAATCAGCCCCAGCATTTT. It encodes CAISEAGLNQPQHF.

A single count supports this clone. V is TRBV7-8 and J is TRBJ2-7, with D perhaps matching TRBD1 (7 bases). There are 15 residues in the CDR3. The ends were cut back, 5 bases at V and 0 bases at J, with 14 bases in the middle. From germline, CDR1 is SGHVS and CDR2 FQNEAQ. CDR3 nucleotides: TGTGCCAGCAGCCGCGGGACAGAGAGCTCCTACGAGCAGTACTTC. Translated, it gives CASSRGTESSYEQYF.

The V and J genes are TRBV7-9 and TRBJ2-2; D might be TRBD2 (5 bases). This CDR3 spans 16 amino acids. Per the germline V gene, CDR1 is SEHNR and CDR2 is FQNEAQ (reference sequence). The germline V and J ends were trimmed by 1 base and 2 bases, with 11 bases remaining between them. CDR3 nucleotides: TGTGCCAGCAGCTTAGGACTAAAAAGCAACACCGGGGAGCTGTTTTTT. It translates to CASSLGLKSNTGELFF.

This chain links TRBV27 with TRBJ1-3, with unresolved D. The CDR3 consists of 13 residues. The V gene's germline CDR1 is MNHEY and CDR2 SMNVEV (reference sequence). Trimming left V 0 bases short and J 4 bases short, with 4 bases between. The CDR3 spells CASSLSGGNTIYF. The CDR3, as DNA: TGTGCCAGCAGTTTATCGGGCGGAAACACCATATATTTT.

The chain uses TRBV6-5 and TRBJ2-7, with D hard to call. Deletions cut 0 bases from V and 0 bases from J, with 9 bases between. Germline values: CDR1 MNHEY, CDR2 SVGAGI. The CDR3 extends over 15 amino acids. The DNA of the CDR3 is TGTGCCAGCAGTTACTCCAGTCTAGACTCCTACGAGCAGTACTTC. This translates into CASSYSSLDSYEQYF.

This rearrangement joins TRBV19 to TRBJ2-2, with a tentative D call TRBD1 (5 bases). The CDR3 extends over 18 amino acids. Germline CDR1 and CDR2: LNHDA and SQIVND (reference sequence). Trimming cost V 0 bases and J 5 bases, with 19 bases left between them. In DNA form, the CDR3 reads TGTGCCAGTAGTATAGACCTGATAGGGGCAGGTTCGACCGGGGAGCTGTTTTTT. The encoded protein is CASSIDLIGAGSTGELFF. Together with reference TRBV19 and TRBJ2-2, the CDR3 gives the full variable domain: DGGITQSPKYLFRKEGQNVTLSCEQNLNHDAMYWYRQDPGQGLRLIYYSQIVNDFQKGDIAEGYSVSREKKESFPLTVTSAQKNPTAFYLCASSIDLIGAGSTGELFFGEGSRLTVL.

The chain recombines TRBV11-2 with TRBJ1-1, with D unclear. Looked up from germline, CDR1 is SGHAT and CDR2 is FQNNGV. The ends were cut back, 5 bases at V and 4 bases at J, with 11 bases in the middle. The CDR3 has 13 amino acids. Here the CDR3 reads CASSPDGPTEAFF. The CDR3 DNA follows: TGTGCCAGCAGCCCAGATGGGCCCACTGAAGCTTTCTTT.

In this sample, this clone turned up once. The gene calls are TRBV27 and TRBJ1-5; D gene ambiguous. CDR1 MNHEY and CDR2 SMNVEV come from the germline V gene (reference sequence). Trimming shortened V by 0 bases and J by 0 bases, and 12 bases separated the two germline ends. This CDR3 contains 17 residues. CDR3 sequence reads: CASSLSGLAYSNQPQHF. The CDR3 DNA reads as TGTGCCAGCAGTTTATCGGGCCTGGCTTATAGCAATCAGCCCCAGCATTTT.

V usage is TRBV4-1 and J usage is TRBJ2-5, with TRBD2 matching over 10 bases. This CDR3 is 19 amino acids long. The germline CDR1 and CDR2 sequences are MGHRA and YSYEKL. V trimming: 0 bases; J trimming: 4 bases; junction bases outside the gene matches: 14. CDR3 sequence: CASSQEGRGTSGIRETQYF. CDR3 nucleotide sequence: TGCGCCAGCAGCCAAGAGGGTCGGGGAACTAGCGGGATCAGAGAGACCCAGTACTTC.

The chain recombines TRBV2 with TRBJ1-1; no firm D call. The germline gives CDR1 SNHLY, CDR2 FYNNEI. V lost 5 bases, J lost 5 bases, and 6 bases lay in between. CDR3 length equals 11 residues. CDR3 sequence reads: CASSRGTEAFF. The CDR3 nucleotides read TGTGCCAGCAGTCGGGGTACTGAAGCTTTCTTT.

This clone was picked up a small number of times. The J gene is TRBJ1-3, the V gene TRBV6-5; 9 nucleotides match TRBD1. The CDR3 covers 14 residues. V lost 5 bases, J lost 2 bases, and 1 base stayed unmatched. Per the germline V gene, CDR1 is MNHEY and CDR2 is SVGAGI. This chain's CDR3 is CASSTGGAGNTIYF. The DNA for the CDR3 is TGTGCCAGCAGTACAGGGGGCGCTGGAAACACCATATATTTT.

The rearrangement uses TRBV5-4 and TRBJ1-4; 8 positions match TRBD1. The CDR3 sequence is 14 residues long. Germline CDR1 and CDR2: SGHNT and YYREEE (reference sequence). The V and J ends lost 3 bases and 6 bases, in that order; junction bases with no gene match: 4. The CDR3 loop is CASSSGGADEKLFF. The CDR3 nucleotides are TGTGCCAGCAGCTCAGGGGGCGCGGATGAAAAACTGTTTTTT.

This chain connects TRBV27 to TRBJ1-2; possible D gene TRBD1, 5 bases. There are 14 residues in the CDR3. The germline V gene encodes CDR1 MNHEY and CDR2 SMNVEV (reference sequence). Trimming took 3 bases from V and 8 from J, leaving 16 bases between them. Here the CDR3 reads CASSFRDGHGGYTF. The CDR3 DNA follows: TGTGCCAGCAGTTTCCGAGACGGACACGGGGGCTACACCTTC.

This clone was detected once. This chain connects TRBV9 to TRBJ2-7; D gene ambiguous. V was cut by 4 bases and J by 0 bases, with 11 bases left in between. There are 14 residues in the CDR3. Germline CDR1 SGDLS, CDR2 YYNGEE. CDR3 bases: TGTGCCAGCAGCACTCGACTGAGCTCCTACGAGCAGTACTTC. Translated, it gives CASSTRLSSYEQYF.

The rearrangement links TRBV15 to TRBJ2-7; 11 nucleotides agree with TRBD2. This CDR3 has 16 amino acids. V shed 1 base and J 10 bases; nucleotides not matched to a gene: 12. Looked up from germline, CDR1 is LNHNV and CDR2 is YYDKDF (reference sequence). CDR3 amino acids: CATSRVTVAGGPKQYF. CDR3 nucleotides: TGTGCCACCAGCAGAGTCACCGTAGCGGGGGGGCCGAAACAGTACTTC. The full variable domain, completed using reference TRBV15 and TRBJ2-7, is DAMVIQNPRYQVTQFGKPVTLSCSQTLNHNVMYWYQQKSSQAPKLLFHYYDKDFNNEADTPDNFQSRRPNTSFCFLDIRSPGLGDTAMYLCATSRVTVAGGPKQYFGPGTRLTVT.

The CDR3 DNA sequence: TGTGCCATACCTCTAAGCGGAGAGAACACCGGGGAGCTGTTTTTT. It yields the protein CAIPLSGENTGELFF. The chain is built from TRBV10-3 and TRBJ2-2, with D possibly TRBD2 on 5 matching bases. The germline V gene encodes CDR1 ENHRY and CDR2 SYGVKD. This CDR3 has 15 amino acids. V lost 9 bases and J lost 1, with 15 bases in between.

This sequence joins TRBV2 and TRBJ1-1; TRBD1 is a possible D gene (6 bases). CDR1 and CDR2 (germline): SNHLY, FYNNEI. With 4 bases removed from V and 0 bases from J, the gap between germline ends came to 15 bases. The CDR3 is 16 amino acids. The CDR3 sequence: CASSGGLGDMNTEAFF. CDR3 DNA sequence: TGTGCCAGCAGTGGGGGGCTAGGGGATATGAACACTGAAGCTTTCTTT. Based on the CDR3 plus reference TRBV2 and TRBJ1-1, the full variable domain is EPEVTQTPSHQVTQMGQEVILRCVPISNHLYFYWYRQILGQKVEFLVSFYNNEISEKSEIFDDQFSVERPDGSNFTLKIRSTKLEDSAMYFCASSGGLGDMNTEAFFGQGTRLTVV.

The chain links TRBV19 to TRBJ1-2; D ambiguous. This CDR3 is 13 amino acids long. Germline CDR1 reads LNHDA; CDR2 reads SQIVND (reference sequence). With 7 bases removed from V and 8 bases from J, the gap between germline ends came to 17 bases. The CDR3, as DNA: TGTGCCAGTACCTCATTCCAGGAAGAGGGCTACACCTTC. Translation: CASTSFQEEGYTF. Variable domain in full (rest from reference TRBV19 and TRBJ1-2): DGGITQSPKYLFRKEGQNVTLSCEQNLNHDAMYWYRQDPGQGLRLIYYSQIVNDFQKGDIAEGYSVSREKKESFPLTVTSAQKNPTAFYLCASTSFQEEGYTFGSGTRLTVV.

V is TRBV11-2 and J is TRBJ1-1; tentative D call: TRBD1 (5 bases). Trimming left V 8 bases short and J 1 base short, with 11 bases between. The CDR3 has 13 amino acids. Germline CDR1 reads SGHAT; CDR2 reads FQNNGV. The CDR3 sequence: CASLLGGNTEAFF. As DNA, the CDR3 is TGTGCCAGCCTGCTGGGGGGGAACACTGAAGCTTTCTTT.

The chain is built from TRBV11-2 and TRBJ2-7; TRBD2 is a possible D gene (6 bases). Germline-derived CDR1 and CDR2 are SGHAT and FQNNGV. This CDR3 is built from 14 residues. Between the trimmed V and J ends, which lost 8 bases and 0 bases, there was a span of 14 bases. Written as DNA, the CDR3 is TGTGCCAGCCAGGCCCTAGCGTCCTCCTACGAGCAGTACTTC. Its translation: CASQALASSYEQYF.

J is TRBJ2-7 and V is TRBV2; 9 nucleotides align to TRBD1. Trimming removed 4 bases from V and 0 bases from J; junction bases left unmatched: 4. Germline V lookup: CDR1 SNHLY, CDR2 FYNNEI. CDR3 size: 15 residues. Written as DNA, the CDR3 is TGTGCCAGCAGTGGAACGGGACAGGGCTCCTACGAGCAGTACTTC. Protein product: CASSGTGQGSYEQYF.

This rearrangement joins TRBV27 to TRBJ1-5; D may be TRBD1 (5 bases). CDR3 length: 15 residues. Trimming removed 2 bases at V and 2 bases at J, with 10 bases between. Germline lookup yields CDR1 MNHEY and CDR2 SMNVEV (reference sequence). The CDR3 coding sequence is TGTGCCAGCAGTTTAATGGGGGGGGGCAATCAGCCCCAGCATTTT. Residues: CASSLMGGGNQPQHF.

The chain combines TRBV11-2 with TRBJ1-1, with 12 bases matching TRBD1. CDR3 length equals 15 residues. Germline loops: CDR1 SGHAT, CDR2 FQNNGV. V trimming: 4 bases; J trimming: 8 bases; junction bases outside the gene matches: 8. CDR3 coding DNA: TGTGCCAGCAGCTCACCGGGACAGGGGGCTTGGGAAGCTTTCTTT. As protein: CASSSPGQGAWEAFF.

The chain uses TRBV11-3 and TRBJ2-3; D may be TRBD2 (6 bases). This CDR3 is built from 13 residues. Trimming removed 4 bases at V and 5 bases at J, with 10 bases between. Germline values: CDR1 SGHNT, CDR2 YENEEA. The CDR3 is CASSSRLVDTQYF. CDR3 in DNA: TGTGCCAGCAGCTCCAGACTAGTAGATACGCAGTATTTT.